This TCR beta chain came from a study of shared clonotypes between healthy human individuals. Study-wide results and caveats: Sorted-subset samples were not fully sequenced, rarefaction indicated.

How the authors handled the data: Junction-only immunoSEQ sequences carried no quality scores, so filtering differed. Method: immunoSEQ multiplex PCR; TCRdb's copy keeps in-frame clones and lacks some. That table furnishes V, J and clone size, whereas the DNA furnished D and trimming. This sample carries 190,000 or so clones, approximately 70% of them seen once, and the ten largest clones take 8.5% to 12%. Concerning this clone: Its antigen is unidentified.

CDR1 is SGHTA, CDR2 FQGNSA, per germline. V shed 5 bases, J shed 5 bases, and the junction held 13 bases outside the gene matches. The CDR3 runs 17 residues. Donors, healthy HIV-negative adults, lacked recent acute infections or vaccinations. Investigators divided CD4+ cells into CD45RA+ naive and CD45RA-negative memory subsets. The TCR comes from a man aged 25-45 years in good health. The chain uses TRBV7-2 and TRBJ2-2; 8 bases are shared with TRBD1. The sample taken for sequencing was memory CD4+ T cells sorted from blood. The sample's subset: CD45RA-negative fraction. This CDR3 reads CASSVRQGFLGTGELFF. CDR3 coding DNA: TGTGCCAGCAGCGTAAGACAGGGGTTTTTGGGGACCGGGGAGCTGTTTTTT.